This T cell receptor beta chain was captured by sequencing in a study of CD8 T cells in ankylosing spondylitis. General study points: A TCR beta motif of eight highly homologous variants appeared characteristic of ankylosing spondylitis blood. In the blood and synovial fluid of reactive arthritis, some motif variants had been previously reported. According to the report, clones linked to the disease were significantly enriched in matched synovial fluid samples taken from ankylosing spondylitis patients.

For this clonotype: Its specificity is unknown.

Germline trimming cut 0 bases from V and 7 bases from J; bases unmatched to any gene: 8. The germline gives CDR1 SGDLS, CDR2 YYNGEE. The CDR3 runs 15 residues. Libraries of TCR beta came from quantitative 5'-RACE with molecular barcodes. TCRdb recomputed calls from the 5' RACE reads with MiXCR, one row per CDR3 protein. The data show fewer than 150,000 distinct CDR3 sequences, with about 6.7% seen just once and roughly an eighth held by the top ten. Sequencing was done on a sample of blood, either unsorted or a sorted T cell fraction (not recorded which). J is TRBJ2-7 and V is TRBV9; 9 positions agree with TRBD2. The sequence came from a female donor with ankylosing spondylitis or in good health (not recorded which). The CDR3 coding sequence is TGTGCCAGCAGCGTAGGGGCAGCGGGGGGATATGAGCAGTACTTC. Its protein is CASSVGAAGGYEQYF.